This entry concerns a single TCR beta chain. No antigen is known for it. This sample was included in a study of blood T cells in healthy people across ages. Study-wide results and caveats: The fall in TCR beta diversity per million T cells was roughly linear with age. Long-lived donors carried more naive CD4+ cells and greater diversity than aged donors.

V shed 7 bases, J shed 6 bases, and the junction held 5 bases outside the gene matches. CDR3 size: 14 residues. The second PCR ran roughly 7 to 11 cycles with a sample-barcoded 5' primer and J-beta primers. TCRdb reprocessed the 5' RACE reads via MiXCR and lists one record per CDR3 protein. The table records hundreds of thousands of distinct CDR3 sequences, 55% to 70% of them present only once. Each individual donor underwent a draw of approximately 10 milliliters of peripheral blood. The V gene is TRBV12-3 or TRBV12-4, the J gene TRBJ2-3, with TRBD2 matching 12 bases. The specimen sequenced was blood. The receptor was isolated from a man aged 25-40 years in good health. CDR3: CASNPGTSGDTQYF. The CDR3 DNA reads TGTGCCAGCAACCCTGGGACTAGCGGGGATACGCAGTATTTT.